There are many counts of the clone carrying this T cell receptor (beta chain). Its antigen is not known. The data belong to a study of T cell repertoires in cytomegalovirus infection. Overall study: Well-studied HLA-B-restricted CMV epitopes were used in the study alongside recently identified HLA-C-restricted ones. Through public TCR beta signatures, both CMV infection and matching HLA type were indicated.

Germline lookup yields CDR1 SGHVS and CDR2 FNYEAQ. The J segment lost 3 bases and the V segment lost 6 bases, leaving 12 bases of the junction unmatched. This CDR3 contains 16 residues. TCRdb itself ran the reads through MiXCR, one entry per CDR3 protein. The profile covers 75,000 to 100,000 distinct CDR3 sequences, with about 29% appearing a single time and approximately 71% taken by the ten largest. This specimen consisted of CD8+ T cells from cultured PBMCs, obtained from culture after CMV antigen stimulation. The V gene is TRBV7-6, the J gene TRBJ2-3, with 7 bases lining up with TRBD2. This receptor was taken from a human donor in good health (CMV status not recorded). Some clones in this sample may be carry-over from other donors' samples. CDR3 DNA sequence: TGTGCCAGCAGACCATCCGTGGGGGGGGGGACAGATACGCAGTATTTT. Translation gives CASRPSVGGGTDTQYF.